The T cell receptor beta chain described here comes from a study of OX40 agonist ivuxolimab in advanced cancers. Study overall: As their treatment, patients were administered ivuxolimab, an agonistic anti-OX40 (CD134) antibody.

Using immunoSEQ multiplex PCR, the repertoire was profiled, and TCRdb retains in-frame clones only, with some absent. This table has 71,000 or so clones, about 81% appearing once. The sequence came from an adult with an advanced solid tumor such as melanoma, head and neck, liver or kidney cancer. The input for sequencing was CD4+ or CD8+ T cells sorted from blood, taken in a trial of the OX40 agonist ivuxolimab.

DNA for the CDR3: TGTGCCAGCAGCTTAACCCGCGGCAGTGTACAAGAGACCCAGTACTTC. This translates into CASSLTRGSVQETQYF. The chain is built from TRBV7-9 and TRBJ2-5; D ambiguous. The V end was cut by 2 bases, the J end by 2 bases, with 15 bases between. Per the germline V gene, CDR1 is SEHNR and CDR2 is FQNEAQ (reference sequence). CDR3 length: 16 residues.